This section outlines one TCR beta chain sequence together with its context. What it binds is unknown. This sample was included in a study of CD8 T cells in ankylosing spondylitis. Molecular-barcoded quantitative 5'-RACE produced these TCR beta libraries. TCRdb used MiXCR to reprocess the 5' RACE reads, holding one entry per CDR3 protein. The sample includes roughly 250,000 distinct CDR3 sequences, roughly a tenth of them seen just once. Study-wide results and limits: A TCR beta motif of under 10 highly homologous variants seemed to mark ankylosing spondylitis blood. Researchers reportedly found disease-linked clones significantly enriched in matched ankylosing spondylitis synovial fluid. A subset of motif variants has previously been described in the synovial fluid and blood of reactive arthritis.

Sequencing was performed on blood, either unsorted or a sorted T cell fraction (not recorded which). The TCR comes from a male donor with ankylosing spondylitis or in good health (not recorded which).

CDR3 sequence (DNA): TGTGCCAGCGGCCCTCAACTACCCCCAACGGGCACAGATACGCAGTATTTT. Translation gives CASGPQLPPTGTDTQYF. This sequence joins TRBV5-6 and TRBJ2-3; D gene unclear. Germline CDR1 SGHDT, CDR2 YYEEEE. V gave up 7 bases and J gave up 1 base, with 22 bases separating them. The CDR3 sequence is 17 residues long.